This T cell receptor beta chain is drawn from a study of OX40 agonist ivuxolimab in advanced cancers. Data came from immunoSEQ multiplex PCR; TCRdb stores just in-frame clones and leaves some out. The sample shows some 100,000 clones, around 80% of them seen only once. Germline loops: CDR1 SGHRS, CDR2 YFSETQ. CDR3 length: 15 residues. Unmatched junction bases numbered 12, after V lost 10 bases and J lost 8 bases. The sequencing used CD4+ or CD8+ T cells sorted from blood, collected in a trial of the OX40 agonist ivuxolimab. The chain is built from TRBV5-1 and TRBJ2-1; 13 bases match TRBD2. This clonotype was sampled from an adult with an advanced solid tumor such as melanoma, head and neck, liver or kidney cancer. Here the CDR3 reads CACTSGGAGSYEQFF. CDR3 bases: TGCGCCTGTACTAGCGGGGGGGCCGGGTCCTATGAGCAGTTCTTC.